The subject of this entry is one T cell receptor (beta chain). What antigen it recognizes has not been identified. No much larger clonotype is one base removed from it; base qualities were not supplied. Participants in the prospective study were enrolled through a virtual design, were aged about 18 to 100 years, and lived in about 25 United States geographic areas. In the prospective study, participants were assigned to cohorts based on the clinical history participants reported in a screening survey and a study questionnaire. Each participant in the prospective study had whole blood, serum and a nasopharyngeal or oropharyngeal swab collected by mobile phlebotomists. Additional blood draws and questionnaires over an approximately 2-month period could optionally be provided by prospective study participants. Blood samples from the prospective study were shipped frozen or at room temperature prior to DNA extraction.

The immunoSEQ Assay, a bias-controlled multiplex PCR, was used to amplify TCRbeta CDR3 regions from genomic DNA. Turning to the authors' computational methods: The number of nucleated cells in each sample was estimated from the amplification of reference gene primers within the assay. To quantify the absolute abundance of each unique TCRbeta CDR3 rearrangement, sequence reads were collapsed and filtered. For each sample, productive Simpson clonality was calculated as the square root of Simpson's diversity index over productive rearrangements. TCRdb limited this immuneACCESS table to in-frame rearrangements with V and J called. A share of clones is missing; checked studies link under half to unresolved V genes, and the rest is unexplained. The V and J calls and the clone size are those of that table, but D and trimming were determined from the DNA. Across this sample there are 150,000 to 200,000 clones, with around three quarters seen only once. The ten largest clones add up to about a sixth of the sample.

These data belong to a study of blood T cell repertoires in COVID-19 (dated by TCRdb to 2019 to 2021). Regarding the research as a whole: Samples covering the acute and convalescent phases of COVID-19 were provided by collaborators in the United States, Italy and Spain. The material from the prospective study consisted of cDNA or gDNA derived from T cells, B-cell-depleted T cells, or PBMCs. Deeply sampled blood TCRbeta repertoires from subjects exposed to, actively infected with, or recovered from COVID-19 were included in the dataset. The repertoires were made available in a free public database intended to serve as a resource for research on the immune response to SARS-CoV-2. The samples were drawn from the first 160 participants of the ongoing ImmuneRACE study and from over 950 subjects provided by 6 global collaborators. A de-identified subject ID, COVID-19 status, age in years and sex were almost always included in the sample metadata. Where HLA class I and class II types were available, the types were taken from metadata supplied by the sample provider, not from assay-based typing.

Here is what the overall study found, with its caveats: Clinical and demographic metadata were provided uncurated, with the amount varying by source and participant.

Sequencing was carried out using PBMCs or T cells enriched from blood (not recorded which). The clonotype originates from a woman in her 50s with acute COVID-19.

The CDR3: CATAEGNKNIQYF. The bases read TGTGCCACCGCCGAGGGAAACAAAAACATTCAGTACTTC. The chain employs TRBV19 and TRBJ2-4, and TRBD2 may be the D gene, going by 5 matching bases. V drops 10 bases and J drops 3 bases, leaving 13 bases in between. The CDR3 runs 13 residues from the cysteine to the phenylalanine. Of the read, only the CDR3 DNA is kept; its 39 bases are in frame from base 1. From the germline V gene (reference sequence), CDR1 is LNHDA and CDR2 is SQIVND.